Listed below are T cell receptor beta chains from one sample, sequenced in a study of radiotherapy plus CTLA-4 blockade in lung cancer. Repertoires were generated with immunoSEQ multiplex PCR, while TCRdb's copy carries only in-frame clones and drops some. The sample has roughly 50,000 clones; nearly 90% are singletons. This sample comprised peripheral blood, obtained from a patient treated with radiotherapy plus ipilimumab. The source is a human donor with non-small cell lung cancer whose response to radiotherapy plus ipilimumab could not be evaluated. Both conserved end residues are part of each CDR3. Fields, in order: clone size, V gene, D gene, J gene, CDR3 protein, CDR3 DNA. The D gene is left open where the match is weak. Rows give clone size only sometimes, using once, few, many, or a class for an expanded clone.

NA,TRBV5-1,TRBD2,TRBJ2-7,CASSGGVGLAHSYEQYF,TGCGCCAGCAGCGGAGGAGTAGGACTAGCGCACTCCTACGAGCAGTACTTC
NA,TRBV7-2,TRBD2,TRBJ2-1,CASSPAGSGGNEQFF,TGTGCCAGCAGCCCAGCAGGGAGCGGGGGAAATGAGCAGTTCTTC
NA,TRBV29-1,NA,TRBJ2-3,CSVELSDTQYF,TGCAGCGTTGAACTCTCGGATACGCAGTATTTT
once,TRBV29-1,TRBD1,TRBJ2-4,CSVAQEPGGDIQYF,TGCAGCGTTGCCCAGGAGCCAGGGGGTGACATTCAGTACTTC
NA,TRBV29-1,NA,TRBJ2-1,CSVESRGFGRDEQFF,TGCAGCGTTGAAAGTAGGGGGTTTGGCCGCGATGAGCAGTTCTTC
few,TRBV4-3,TRBD2,TRBJ2-5,CASSRRWYTAGEEETQYF,TGCGCCAGCAGCCGCCGCTGGTATACTGCGGGGGAGGAGGAGACCCAGTACTTC
NA,TRBV9,TRBD2,TRBJ2-2,CASSLAGGPGTGELFF,TGTGCCAGCAGCCTAGCGGGAGGGCCGGGAACCGGGGAGCTGTTTTTT
NA,TRBV13,TRBD2,TRBJ2-7,CASSSSGGARYEQYF,TGTGCCAGCAGCTCTAGCGGGGGGGCCAGGTACGAGCAGTACTTC
NA,TRBV6-1,TRBD2,TRBJ2-4,CVSSEREDGENIQYF,TGTGTCAGCAGTGAACGGGAGGATGGGGAAAACATTCAGTACTTC
once,TRBV7-9,TRBD1,TRBJ2-1,CASSRDRASYNEQFF,TGTGCCAGCAGCCGCGACAGGGCTTCCTACAATGAGCAGTTCTTC
NA,TRBV4-1,TRBD1,TRBJ1-2,CASSHQSSLRPGQGDYGYTF,TGCGCCAGCAGCCACCAAAGCTCCCTCAGACCGGGACAGGGGGACTATGGCTACACCTTC
NA,TRBV4-1,TRBD1,TRBJ1-1,CASSQLTGANTEAFF,TGCGCCAGCAGCCAATTGACAGGGGCTAACACTGAAGCTTTCTTT
once,TRBV25-1,TRBD1,TRBJ1-2,CASSELRTGYGYTF,TGTGCCAGCAGTGAACTTAGGACAGGCTATGGCTACACCTTC
NA,TRBV4-1,TRBD1,TRBJ1-6,CASSSDRVRSPLHF,TGCGCCAGCAGCTCGGACAGGGTACGTTCACCCCTCCACTTT
NA,TRBV7-9,TRBD2,TRBJ2-1,CASSLRLAGGWEQFF,TGTGCCAGCAGCTTAAGGCTAGCGGGAGGCTGGGAGCAGTTCTTC
few,TRBV4-1,NA,TRBJ1-1,CASSQDQRGTEAFF,TGCGCCAGCAGCCAAGATCAGAGGGGGACTGAAGCTTTCTTT
NA,TRBV6-1,TRBD1,TRBJ1-1,CASRGGRVESEAFF,TGTGCCAGCAGAGGGGGCAGGGTTGAGTCTGAAGCTTTCTTT
once,TRBV5-1,NA,TRBJ2-2,CASTPLSGGELFF,TGCGCCAGCACCCCCCTTTCGGGCGGGGAGCTGTTTTTT
NA,TRBV2,TRBD1,TRBJ1-5,CASSGQGSNQPQHF,TGTGCCAGCAGCGGACAGGGAAGCAATCAGCCCCAGCATTTT
NA,TRBV5-8,TRBD1,TRBJ2-7,CASSFDSGTASYEQYF,TGTGCCAGCAGCTTCGATTCCGGGACAGCCTCCTACGAGCAGTACTTC
NA,TRBV5-1,NA,TRBJ2-3,CASSPGRGASTDTQYF,TGCGCCAGCAGCCCGGGCAGGGGGGCTAGCACAGATACGCAGTATTTT
NA,TRBV2,TRBD1,TRBJ2-7,CASRTGRFDYEQYF,TGTGCCAGCAGGACAGGGCGCTTCGATTACGAGCAGTACTTC
NA,TRBV6-5,NA,TRBJ1-2,CASSRTVTNYGYTF,TGTGCCAGCAGCCGGACAGTGACTAACTATGGCTACACCTTC
NA,TRBV5-1,TRBD2,TRBJ2-4,CASSFAATSGSLAKNIQYF,TGCGCCAGCAGCTTTGCGGCGACTAGCGGGAGTCTGGCCAAAAACATTCAGTACTTC
NA,TRBV5-6,TRBD2,TRBJ2-3,CASSLVVSLAGATDTQYF,TGTGCCAGCAGCTTGGTTGTGTCCCTAGCGGGGGCCACAGATACGCAGTATTTT
NA,TRBV18,NA,TRBJ2-1,CASSPEQGPYNEQFF,TGTGCCAGCTCACCGGAACAGGGACCCTACAATGAGCAGTTCTTC
NA,TRBV7-8,TRBD2,TRBJ2-2,CASSQGWTSIAGELFF,TGTGCCAGCAGCCAGGGGTGGACTAGCATCGCCGGGGAGCTGTTTTTT
NA,TRBV11-2,NA,TRBJ2-3,CASSFGGRPTDTQYF,TGTGCCAGCAGCTTCGGGGGACGGCCCACAGATACGCAGTATTTT
NA,TRBV27,NA,TRBJ1-1,CASSLSGQGSTEAFF,TGTGCCAGCAGTTTATCTGGTCAGGGGAGCACTGAAGCTTTCTTT